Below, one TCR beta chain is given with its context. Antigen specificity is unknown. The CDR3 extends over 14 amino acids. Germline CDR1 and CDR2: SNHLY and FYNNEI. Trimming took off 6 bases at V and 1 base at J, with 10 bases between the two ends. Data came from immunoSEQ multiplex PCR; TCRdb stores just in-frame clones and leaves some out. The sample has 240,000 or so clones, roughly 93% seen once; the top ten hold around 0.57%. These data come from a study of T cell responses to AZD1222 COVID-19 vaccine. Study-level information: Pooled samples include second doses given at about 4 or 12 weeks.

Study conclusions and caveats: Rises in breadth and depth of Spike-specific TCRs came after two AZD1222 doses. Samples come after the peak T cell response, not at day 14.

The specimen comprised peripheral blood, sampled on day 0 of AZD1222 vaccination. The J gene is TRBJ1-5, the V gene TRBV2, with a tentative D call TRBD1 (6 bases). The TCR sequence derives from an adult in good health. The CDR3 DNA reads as TGTGCCAGCAGGGGGGGGGCGAGCAATCAGCCCCAGCATTTT. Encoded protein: CASRGGASNQPQHF.